What follows are 9 T cell receptor beta chains derived from one specimen sequenced in a study of T cell responses to AZD1222 COVID-19 vaccine. Sequenced by immunoSEQ multiplex PCR; TCRdb stores in-frame clones only, minus some. Of over 90,000 clones listed, less than 95% are singletons. Specimen: peripheral blood, collected on day 0 of AZD1222 vaccination. These receptors were obtained from an adult in good health.

This rearrangement joins TRBV7-8 to TRBJ2-7, with 11 positions matching TRBD2. There are 16 residues in the CDR3. Germline CDR1 SGHVS, CDR2 FQNEAQ. The V gene end was trimmed by 5 bases and the J gene end by 1 base; junction bases not matched to a gene: 7. CDR3 amino acids: CASSTPSGGLSYEQYF. For the CDR3, the DNA is TGTGCCAGCAGCACCCCTAGCGGGGGGCTTTCCTACGAGCAGTACTTC.

This chain uses TRBV7-2 with TRBJ2-1, with 8 bases lining up with TRBD1. This CDR3 is built from 15 residues. V dropped 5 bases and J dropped 12; count of bases not matched to a gene: 15. Germline-derived CDR1 and CDR2 are SGHTA and FQGNSA. In DNA, the CDR3 is TGTGCCAGCAGCCCGCAGGGGGCGTCTTTCGAATGGCAGTTCTTC. As protein: CASSPQGASFEWQFF.

CDR3 loop: CASSLSDSYYNSPLHF. In DNA form, the CDR3 reads TGTGCCAGCAGCCTGTCGGACAGCTACTATAATTCACCCCTCCACTTT. The V call is TRBV14, the J call TRBJ1-6; possible D gene TRBD1, 6 bases. The CDR3 spans 16 residues. With 4 bases removed from V and 3 bases from J, the gap between germline ends came to 13 bases. Germline CDR1 and CDR2: SGHDN and FVKESK.

For this clone: Distinct nucleotide sequences in the sample also encode this CDR3. The CDR3 sequence: CASRLGGGGELFF. CDR3 nucleotides: TGTGCCAGCCGACTGGGGGGCGGCGGGGAGCTGTTTTTT. This sequence joins TRBV11-1 and TRBJ2-2; D may match TRBD1 or TRBD2 (6 bases each). Germline values: CDR1 SGHAT, CDR2 FQDESV (reference sequence). Trimming shortened V by 8 bases and J by 7 bases, and 14 bases separated the two germline ends. This CDR3 contains 13 residues. Full variable domain (rest looked up from reference TRBV11-1 and TRBJ2-2): EAEVAQSPRYKITEKSQAVAFWCDPISGHATLYWYRQILGQGPELLVQFQDESVVDDSQLPKDRFSAERLKGVDSTLKIQPAELGDSAMYLCASRLGGGGELFFGEGSRLTVL.

The DNA of the CDR3 is TGTGCCAGTAGTCCGCGACAGGGGGCAATAGACAATGAGCAGTTCTTC. Protein product: CASSPRQGAIDNEQFF. V gene TRBV19 combines with J gene TRBJ2-1; TRBD1 matches 10 bases. V lost 5 bases to trimming and J lost 5 bases; unmatched junction nucleotides: 9. Germline values: CDR1 LNHDA, CDR2 SQIVND (reference sequence). The CDR3 is 16 amino acids.

The V gene is TRBV10-3, the J gene TRBJ1-6, with D tentatively TRBD1 (6 bases). The CDR3 covers 14 residues. CDR1 is ENHRY, CDR2 SYGVKD, per germline. The V end lost 6 bases, the J end lost 9 bases, and 15 bases lay between the germline ends. DNA of the CDR3: TGTGCCATCAGGGAGGGGGTAGCAGGTTCACCCCTCCACTTT. It specifies CAIREGVAGSPLHF.

This clone showed up just a few times. The chain couples TRBV4-1 to TRBJ2-3, with TRBD2 matching 13 bases. The junction had 11 bases not matched to a gene; V was cut back by 3 bases and J by 2 bases. This CDR3 contains 19 residues. The germline V gene has CDR1 MGHRA and CDR2 YSYEKL. DNA for the CDR3: TGCGCCAGCAGCCATCCCGGCGGACTAGCGGGGGCCAACACAGATACGCAGTATTTT. Amino acids: CASSHPGGLAGANTDTQYF.

The chain employs TRBV19 and TRBJ2-4, with D tentatively TRBD1 (6 bases). Germline V CDR1 and CDR2: LNHDA, SQIVND (reference sequence). The CDR3 runs to 15 residues. V was trimmed by 4 bases and J by 3 bases, leaving 13 bases between them. The CDR3 nucleotides read TGTGCCAGTAGTAATCCTAGGGGGAGCAAAAACATTCAGTACTTC. Protein sequence: CASSNPRGSKNIQYF.

The DNA for the CDR3 is TGTGCCTGGAGCCTCAAGGACAGAGTCAACACTGAAGCTTTCTTT. Translation gives CAWSLKDRVNTEAFF. This chain joins TRBV30 and TRBJ1-1; D might be TRBD1 (6 bases). CDR3 length: 15 amino acids. Per the germline V gene, CDR1 is GTSNPN and CDR2 is SVGIG (reference sequence). Trimming removed 3 bases from V and 2 bases from J, with 16 bases in between.